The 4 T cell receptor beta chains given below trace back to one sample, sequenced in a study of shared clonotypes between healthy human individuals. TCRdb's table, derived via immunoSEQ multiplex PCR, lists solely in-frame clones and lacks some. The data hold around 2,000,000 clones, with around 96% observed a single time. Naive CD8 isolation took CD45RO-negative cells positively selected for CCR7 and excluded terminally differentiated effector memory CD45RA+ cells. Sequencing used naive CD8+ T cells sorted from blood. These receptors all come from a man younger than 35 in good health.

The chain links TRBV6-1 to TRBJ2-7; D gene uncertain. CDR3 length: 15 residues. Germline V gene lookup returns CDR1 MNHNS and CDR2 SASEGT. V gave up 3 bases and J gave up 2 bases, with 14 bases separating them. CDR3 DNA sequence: TGTGCCAGCAGTGACTCGGTGGCCTCTACCTACGAGCAGTACTTC. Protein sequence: CASSDSVASTYEQYF.

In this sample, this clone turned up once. For the CDR3, the DNA is TGTGCCAGTAGTATTGGAGTTGGGGCCAATCAGCCCCAGCATTTT. This encodes CASSIGVGANQPQHF. V gene TRBV19 combines with J gene TRBJ1-5; D is possibly TRBD1 (5 bases). The CDR3 totals 15 residues. V was shortened by 3 bases and J by 3 bases, with 12 bases between the two germline ends. Germline lookup yields CDR1 LNHDA and CDR2 SQIVND (reference sequence).

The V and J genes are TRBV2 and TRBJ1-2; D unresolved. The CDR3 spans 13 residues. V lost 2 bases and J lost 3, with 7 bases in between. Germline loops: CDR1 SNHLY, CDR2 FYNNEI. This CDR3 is CASSETDYYGYTF. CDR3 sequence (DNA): TGTGCCAGCAGTGAAACGGACTACTATGGCTACACCTTC.

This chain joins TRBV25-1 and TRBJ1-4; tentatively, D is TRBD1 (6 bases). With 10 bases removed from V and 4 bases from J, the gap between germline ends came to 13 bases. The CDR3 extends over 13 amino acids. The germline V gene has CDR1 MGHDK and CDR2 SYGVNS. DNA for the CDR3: TGTGCCACCGCGGACAGCCTTAATGAAAAACTGTTTTTT. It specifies CATADSLNEKLFF.